Sequencing of this T cell receptor (beta chain) was carried out in a study of blood T cell repertoires in COVID-19. Study in general: In each case, the material was cDNA or gDNA derived from T cells, B-cell-depleted T cells, or PBMCs.

The CDR3 totals 15 residues. J lost 6 bases, V lost 1 base, and 4 bases had no gene match. Germline CDR1 reads KGHSH; CDR2 reads LQKENI. In the original analysis: The assay estimated nucleated cells by amplifying reference gene primers. Repertoires were generated with immunoSEQ multiplex PCR, while TCRdb's copy carries only in-frame clones and drops some. From that table come the V and J calls and clone size; the DNA was used to work out D and trimming. The data hold 150,000 to 200,000 clones, with about 87% observed a single time. Seattle's enrolled individuals joined amid active infection and were then monitored longitudinally.

The sequence was obtained from a woman between 70 and 85 years old with COVID-19, enrolled during active disease. Sequenced material: peripheral blood. This chain connects TRBV18 to TRBJ2-7; 12 positions match TRBD1. The CDR3 is CASSPLGTGGGEQYF. The DNA for the CDR3 is TGTGCCAGCTCACCACTAGGGACAGGGGGCGGCGAGCAGTACTTC.